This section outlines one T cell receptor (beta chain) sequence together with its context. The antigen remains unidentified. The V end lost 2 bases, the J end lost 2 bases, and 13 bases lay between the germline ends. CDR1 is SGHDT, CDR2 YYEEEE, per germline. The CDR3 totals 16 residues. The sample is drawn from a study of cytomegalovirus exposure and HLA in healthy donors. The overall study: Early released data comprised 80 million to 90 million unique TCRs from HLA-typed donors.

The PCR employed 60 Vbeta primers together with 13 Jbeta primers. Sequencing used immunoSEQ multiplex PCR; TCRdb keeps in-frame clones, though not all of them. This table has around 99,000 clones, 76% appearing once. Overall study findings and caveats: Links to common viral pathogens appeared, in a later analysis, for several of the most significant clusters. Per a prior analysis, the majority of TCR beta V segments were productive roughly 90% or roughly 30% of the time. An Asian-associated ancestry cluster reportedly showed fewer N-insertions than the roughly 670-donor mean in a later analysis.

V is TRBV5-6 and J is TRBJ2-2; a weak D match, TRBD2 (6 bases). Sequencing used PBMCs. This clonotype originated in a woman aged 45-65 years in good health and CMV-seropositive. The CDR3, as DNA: TGTGCCAGCAGCTTCACCGGGAGCCTAAACACCGGGGAGCTGTTTTTT. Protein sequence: CASSFTGSLNTGELFF.